The 23 T cell receptor beta chains below were found in one sample sequenced in a study of identical twins. TCRdb called the 5' RACE reads again in MiXCR, with one record for every CDR3 protein. The table has roughly 720,000 distinct CDR3 sequences, about 20% seen once. These data were likewise used in another study, on T cells expressing NK-cell markers.

What was sequenced was PBMCs. The origin of the receptors is a woman aged 18-29 years in good health.

This clonotype was seen more than once but under ten times. The chain combines TRBV11-2 with TRBJ2-1; 7 positions agree with TRBD2. Trimming cost V 4 bases and J 6 bases; bases outside gene matches: 6. Germline CDR1 is SGHAT and CDR2 is FQNNGV. There are 14 residues in the CDR3. CDR3: CASSYSGTINEQFF. Here the CDR3 DNA reads TGTGCCAGCAGCTACAGCGGGACCATCAATGAGCAGTTCTTC.

This clonotype has only a few counts. J is TRBJ1-2 and V is TRBV10-3; possible D gene TRBD1, 6 bases. V shed 3 bases and J shed 7 bases, with 18 bases lying between them. Germline CDR1 reads ENHRY; CDR2 reads SYGVKD. The CDR3 loop spans 15 amino acids. CDR3 protein: CAISDDPGTRGGYTF. CDR3 nucleotides: TGTGCCATCAGTGATGACCCCGGGACCAGGGGTGGCTACACCTTC.

The V and J genes are TRBV20-1 and TRBJ2-1; D is uncertain. Trimming took 5 bases from V and 7 from J, leaving 18 bases between them. The CDR3 totals 14 residues. Germline CDR1 is DFQATT and CDR2 is SNEGSKA (reference sequence). CDR3 sequence reads: CSASYLDGSNEQFF. As DNA, the CDR3 is TGCAGTGCTTCTTATCTGGACGGGTCGAATGAGCAGTTCTTC.

The chain uses TRBV12-3 or TRBV12-4 and TRBJ2-2; possibly TRBD1 for D (6 bases). The CDR3 runs 14 residues. V gave up 4 bases and J gave up 3 bases, with 9 bases separating them. DNA for the CDR3: TGTGCCAGCAGTTGGGGGCAGTACACCGGGGAGCTGTTTTTT. Translation: CASSWGQYTGELFF.

The table lists this clonotype with a few counts. V usage is TRBV12-3 or TRBV12-4 and J usage is TRBJ2-1, with 8 nucleotides matching TRBD2. V was clipped by 7 bases and J by 6 bases; unmatched bases: 14. The length of the CDR3 is 16 residues. The DNA for the CDR3 is TGTGCCAGCATTAAAGTCGGGACTAGTAGTTTCAATGAGCAGTTCTTC. Amino acids: CASIKVGTSSFNEQFF.

This clonotype was recorded a few times. The chain recombines TRBV27 with TRBJ2-3; 10 bases align to TRBD2. V lost 2 bases and J lost 5; bases outside the gene matches: 4. The length of the CDR3 is 15 residues. Germline-derived CDR1 and CDR2 are MNHEY and SMNVEV (reference sequence). Written as DNA, the CDR3 is TGTGCCAGCAGTTTACTAGCGGGGGAATTAGATACGCAGTATTTT. Translation gives CASSLLAGELDTQYF.

This clonotype was counted only a few times. The genes are TRBV4-1 and TRBJ2-3, with a weak D call TRBD1 (5 bases). Germline CDR1 is MGHRA and CDR2 is YSYEKL. There are 16 residues in the CDR3. Trimming took off 1 base at V and 1 base at J, with 12 bases between the two ends. CDR3 in amino acids: CASSQVRGRGTDTQYF. In DNA, the CDR3 is TGCGCCAGCAGCCAAGTTAGGGGCCGGGGCACAGATACGCAGTATTTT.

The chain recombines TRBV9 with TRBJ2-7, with 8 bases matching TRBD1. Trimming took 2 bases from V and 6 from J; bases not matched to a gene: 7. Germline V gene data show CDR1 as SGDLS and CDR2 as YYNGEE. The length of the CDR3 is 14 residues. This chain's CDR3 is CASSVGTGGSEQYF. The CDR3 DNA sequence: TGTGCCAGCAGCGTTGGAACAGGGGGTAGCGAGCAGTACTTC.

The V gene is TRBV6-2 or TRBV6-3, the J gene TRBJ2-1; 7 bases are a match to TRBD1. Germline CDR1 is MNHEY and CDR2 is SVGEGT. The CDR3 spans 16 residues. Losses at the gene ends were 4 bases for V and 2 bases for J; bases not matched to a gene: 8. The CDR3 coding sequence is TGTGCCAGCAGTTCCCTCACAGGGGCCCCCTACAATGAGCAGTTCTTC. It codes for CASSSLTGAPYNEQFF.

The rearrangement links TRBV6-1 to TRBJ1-5; D gene unclear. V shed 9 bases and J shed 1 base, with 7 bases lying between them. This CDR3 is built from 12 residues. CDR1 is MNHNS and CDR2 is SASEGT in the germline V gene. DNA of the CDR3: TGTGCCAGTAAGCTAAGCAATCAGCCCCAGCATTTT. It encodes CASKLSNQPQHF.

CDR3 sequence (DNA): TGTGCCAGCAGCAACTCACCGAACCCAACTTATAATGAGCAGTTCTTC. This gives the protein CASSNSPNPTYNEQFF. This chain uses TRBV11-3 with TRBJ2-1, with D unclear. The CDR3 consists of 16 residues. The V end lost 5 bases, the J end lost 7 bases, and 21 bases lay between the germline ends. In germline, CDR1 is SGHNT, CDR2 YENEEA.

CDR3 nucleotide sequence: TGTGCCAGCAGCCACACACCGGGACAGGGGGCGCAAAATGAGCAGTTCTTC. Translated: CASSHTPGQGAQNEQFF. This chain connects TRBV7-9 to TRBJ2-1; the match to TRBD1 covers 12 bases. Germline CDR1 SEHNR, CDR2 FQNEAQ (reference sequence). The CDR3 contains 17 residues. V shed 5 bases and J 7 bases; nucleotides not matched to a gene: 12.

This clonotype was picked up a small number of times. The chain couples TRBV12-3 or TRBV12-4 to TRBJ2-1; perhaps D is TRBD1 or TRBD2 (5 bases each). The CDR3 is made up of 12 amino acids. V gave up 7 bases and J gave up 13 bases, with 17 bases separating them. CDR3 bases: TGTGCCAGCACCTCCCCCGAGGGGTATCAGTTCTTC. It is translated as CASTSPEGYQFF.

The rearrangement links TRBV7-8 to TRBJ2-2, with a possible D match to TRBD1 (5 bases). The V end lost 5 bases, the J end lost 3 bases, and 13 bases lay between the germline ends. CDR1 SGHVS and CDR2 FQNEAQ come from the germline V gene. The length of the CDR3 is 15 residues. CDR3 amino acids: CASSPPRGDTGELFF. The CDR3 DNA reads TGTGCCAGCAGCCCCCCAAGGGGTGACACCGGGGAGCTGTTTTTT.

In its sample, this clonotype was seen a few times. The chain carries TRBV6-4 and TRBJ2-3; the match to TRBD2 covers 14 bases. The junction had 4 bases not matched to a gene; V was cut back by 5 bases and J by 6 bases. The CDR3 spans 15 residues. Germline-derived CDR1 and CDR2 are MRHNA and SNTAGT. CDR3 nucleotide sequence: TGTGCCAGCAGTCGGACTAGCGGGGGGTTCGATACGCAGTATTTT. Translating gives CASSRTSGGFDTQYF.

DNA for the CDR3: TGTGCCATCAAGAGACCCGACTCGTACGAGCAGTACTTC. Protein product: CAIKRPDSYEQYF. The chain combines TRBV10-3 with TRBJ2-7; D gene ambiguous. The CDR3 length is 13 residues. CDR1 and CDR2 from the germline V gene are ENHRY and SYGVKD. The V end was cut by 7 bases, the J end by 4 bases, with 14 bases between.

The chain combines TRBV27 with TRBJ1-2, with D unclear. This CDR3 contains 15 residues. The V end lost 7 bases, the J end lost 0 bases, and 15 bases lay between the germline ends. In germline, CDR1 is MNHEY, CDR2 SMNVEV (reference sequence). DNA of the CDR3: TGTGCCAGCAAGGGAGCCCTTACGGCTAACTATGGCTACACCTTC. Translation: CASKGALTANYGYTF.

This chain joins TRBV12-3 or TRBV12-4 and TRBJ2-1; no reliable D call. Trimming shortened V by 7 bases and J by 7 bases, and 14 bases separated the two germline ends. The CDR3 has 13 residues. The CDR3 here is CASTLGARNEQFF. CDR3 sequence (DNA): TGTGCCAGCACCCTCGGCGCGAGGAATGAGCAGTTCTTC.

The rearrangement links TRBV6-6 to TRBJ2-1; D remains unclear. Germline loops: CDR1 MNHNY, CDR2 SVGAGI (reference sequence). The V gene lost 7 bases and the J gene lost 3 bases, with 10 bases spanning the gap. This CDR3 is 13 amino acids long. CDR3 in DNA: TGTGCCAGCACCCCGGACGACTACAATGAGCAGTTCTTC. This translates into CASTPDDYNEQFF.

This clonotype is labeled medium-sized. The CDR3 reads CAILTGGSDEQFF. The CDR3 bases are TGTGCCATCCTGACCGGGGGCTCCGATGAGCAGTTCTTC. The chain joins TRBV2 to TRBJ2-1; possibly TRBD1 or TRBD2 for D (6 bases each). Trimming stripped 10 bases from V and 8 bases from J, with 18 bases between. This CDR3 has 13 residues. Germline CDR1 reads SNHLY; CDR2 reads FYNNEI.

The J gene is TRBJ2-1, the V gene TRBV20-1; 16 bases line up with TRBD2. CDR1 is DFQATT, CDR2 SNEGSKA, per germline (reference sequence). The CDR3 is 18 residues long. V dropped 4 bases and J dropped 2; count of bases not matched to a gene: 8. CDR3 bases: TGCAGTGCTACAGGGACTAGCGGGAGGGCCTGGCCCTACAATGAGCAGTTCTTC. This gives the protein CSATGTSGRAWPYNEQFF.

The chain joins TRBV7-9 to TRBJ1-1; 9 positions agree with TRBD1. CDR3 length equals 17 residues. V was pared by 2 bases and J by 2 bases, with 9 bases of the junction left unmatched. Germline V gene lookup returns CDR1 SEHNR and CDR2 FQNEAQ (reference sequence). CDR3 in DNA: TGTGCCAGCAGCTTACTTAAAGGGACAGGGCTAAACACTGAAGCTTTCTTT. It codes for CASSLLKGTGLNTEAFF. Based on the CDR3 plus reference TRBV7-9 and TRBJ1-1, the full variable domain is DTGVSQNPRHKITKRGQNVTFRCDPISEHNRLYWYRQTLGQGPEFLTYFQNEAQLEKSRLLSDRFSAERPKGSFSTLEIQRTEQGDSAMYLCASSLLKGTGLNTEAFFGQGTRLTVV.

This sequence joins TRBV6-1 and TRBJ1-1, with a weak D call TRBD1 (6 bases). This CDR3 spans 14 amino acids. V was clipped by 6 bases and J by 4 bases, with 15 bases between them. Germline V CDR1 and CDR2: MNHNS, SASEGT. CDR3 sequence: CASSNRVLVTEAFF. The CDR3 coding sequence is TGTGCCAGCAGCAACAGGGTGTTGGTCACTGAAGCTTTCTTT.